This T cell receptor beta chain was sequenced during a study of shared clonotypes between healthy human individuals. CD45RO negativity and positive selection for CCR7 defined naive CD8 cells, a population that excluded terminally differentiated effector memory CD45RA+ cells. DNA at 200 ng, tens of thousands of T cell genomes, went into sorted-subset replicate PCRs. Sequencing used immunoSEQ multiplex PCR; TCRdb keeps in-frame clones, though not all of them. Seen here are hundreds of thousands of clones, around 95% observed once, and the top ten hold about 0.11%. Sequenced input: naive CD8+ T cells sorted from blood. This clonotype was obtained from a woman aged 25 to 39 in good health.

In nucleotides, the CDR3 is TGTGCCAGCAGCTTAGTGTTGTACGAGCAGTACTTC. Protein: CASSLVLYEQYF. V and J are TRBV7-9 and TRBJ2-7; D not certain. With 1 base removed from V and 4 bases from J, the gap between germline ends came to 5 bases. This CDR3 contains 12 residues. Germline values: CDR1 SEHNR, CDR2 FQNEAQ (reference sequence).